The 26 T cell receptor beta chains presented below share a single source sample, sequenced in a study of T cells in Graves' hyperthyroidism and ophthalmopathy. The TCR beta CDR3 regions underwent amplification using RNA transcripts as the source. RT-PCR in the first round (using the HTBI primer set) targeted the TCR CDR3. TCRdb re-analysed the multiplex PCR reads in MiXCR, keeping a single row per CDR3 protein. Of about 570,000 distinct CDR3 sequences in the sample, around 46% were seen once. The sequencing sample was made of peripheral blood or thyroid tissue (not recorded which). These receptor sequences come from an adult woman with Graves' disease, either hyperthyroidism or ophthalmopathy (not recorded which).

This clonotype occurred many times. Here the CDR3 DNA reads TGTGCCAGCAGCCCAGGCGCTGAGGGAGGCTACACCTTC. It translates to CASSPGAEGGYTF. This chain links TRBV7-9 with TRBJ1-2; D remains unclear. The V gene lost 5 bases and the J gene lost 8 bases, with 15 bases spanning the gap. The CDR3 loop spans 13 amino acids. Germline CDR1 SEHNR, CDR2 FQNEAQ (reference sequence).

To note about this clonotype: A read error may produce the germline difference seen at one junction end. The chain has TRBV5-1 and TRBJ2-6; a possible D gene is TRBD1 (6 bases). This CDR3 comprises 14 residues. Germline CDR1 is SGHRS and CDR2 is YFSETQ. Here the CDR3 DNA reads TGCGCCAGCAGCTTGATCGCAGGGGCGCGTACTGAAGCTTTC. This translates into CASSLIAGARTEAF.

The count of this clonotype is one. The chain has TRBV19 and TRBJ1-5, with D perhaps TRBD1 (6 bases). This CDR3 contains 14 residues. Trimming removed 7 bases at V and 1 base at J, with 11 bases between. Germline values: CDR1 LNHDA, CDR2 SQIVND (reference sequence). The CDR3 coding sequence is TGTGCCAGTACAGGGGCTTCCAGCAATCAGCCCCAGCATTTT. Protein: CASTGASSNQPQHF.

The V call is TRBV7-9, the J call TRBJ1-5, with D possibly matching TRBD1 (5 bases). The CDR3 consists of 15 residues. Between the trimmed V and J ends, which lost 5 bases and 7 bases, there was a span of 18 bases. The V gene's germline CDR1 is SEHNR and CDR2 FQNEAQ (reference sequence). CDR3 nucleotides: TGTGCCAGCAGCCCCTCGGGGGACTACGAGCAGCCCCAGCATTTT. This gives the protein CASSPSGDYEQPQHF.

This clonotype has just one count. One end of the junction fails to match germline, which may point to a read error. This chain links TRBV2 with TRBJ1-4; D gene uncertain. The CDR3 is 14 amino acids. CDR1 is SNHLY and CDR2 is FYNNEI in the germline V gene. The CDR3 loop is CTSRDIRTNEKLFF. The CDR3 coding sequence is TGTACCAGCAGAGATATCCGGACTAATGAAAAACTGTTTTTT.

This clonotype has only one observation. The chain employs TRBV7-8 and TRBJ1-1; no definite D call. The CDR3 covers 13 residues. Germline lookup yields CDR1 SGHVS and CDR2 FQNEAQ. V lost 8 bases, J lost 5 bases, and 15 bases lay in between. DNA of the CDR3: TGTGCCAGCCATCTTAATCTGGGAACTGAAGCTTTCTTT. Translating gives CASHLNLGTEAFF.

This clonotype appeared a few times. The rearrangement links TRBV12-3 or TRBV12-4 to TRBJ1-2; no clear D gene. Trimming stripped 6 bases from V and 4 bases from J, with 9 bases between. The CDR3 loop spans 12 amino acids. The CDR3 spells CASRGRGYGYTF. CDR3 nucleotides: TGTGCCAGCAGGGGAAGAGGCTATGGCTACACCTTC.

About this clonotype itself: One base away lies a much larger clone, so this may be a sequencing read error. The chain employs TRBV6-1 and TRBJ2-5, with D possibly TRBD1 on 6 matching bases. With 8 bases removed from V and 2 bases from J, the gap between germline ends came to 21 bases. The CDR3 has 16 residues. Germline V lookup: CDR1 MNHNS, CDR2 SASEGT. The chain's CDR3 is CASCYRLTGLQETQYF. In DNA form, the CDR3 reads TGTGCCAGCTGTTACCGGTTGACAGGCCTACAAGAGACCCAGTACTTC.

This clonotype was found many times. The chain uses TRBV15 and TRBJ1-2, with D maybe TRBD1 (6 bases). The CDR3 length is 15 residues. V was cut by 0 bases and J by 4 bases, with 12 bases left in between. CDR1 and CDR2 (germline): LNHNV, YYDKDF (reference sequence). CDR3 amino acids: CATSRDITGPYGYTF. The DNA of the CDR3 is TGTGCCACCAGCAGAGATATCACAGGGCCCTATGGCTACACCTTC.

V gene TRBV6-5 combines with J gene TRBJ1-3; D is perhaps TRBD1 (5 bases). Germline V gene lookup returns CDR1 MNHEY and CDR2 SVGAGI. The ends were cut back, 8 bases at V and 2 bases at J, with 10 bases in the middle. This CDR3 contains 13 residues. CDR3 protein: CASGRGAGNTIYF. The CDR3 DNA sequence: TGTGCCAGCGGTAGAGGGGCTGGAAACACCATATATTTT.

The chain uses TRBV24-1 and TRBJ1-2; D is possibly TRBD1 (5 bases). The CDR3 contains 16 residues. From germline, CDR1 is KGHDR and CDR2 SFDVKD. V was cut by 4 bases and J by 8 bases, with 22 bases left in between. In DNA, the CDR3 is TGTGCCACCAGTGACCCTGCTGACAGAAGCTACGAGGGCTACACCTTC. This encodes CATSDPADRSYEGYTF.

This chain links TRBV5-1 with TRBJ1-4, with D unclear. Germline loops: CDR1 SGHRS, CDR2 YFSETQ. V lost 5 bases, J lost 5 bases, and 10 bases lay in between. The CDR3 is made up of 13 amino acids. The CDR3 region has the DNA TGCGCCAGCAGAAACCCCGGGAATGAAAAACTGTTTTTT. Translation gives CASRNPGNEKLFF. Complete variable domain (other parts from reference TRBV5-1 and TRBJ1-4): KAGVTQTPRYLIKTRGQQVTLSCSPISGHRSVSWYQQTPGQGLQFLFEYFSETQRNKGNFPGRFSGRQFSNSRSEMNVSTLELGDSALYLCASRNPGNEKLFFGSGTQLSVL.

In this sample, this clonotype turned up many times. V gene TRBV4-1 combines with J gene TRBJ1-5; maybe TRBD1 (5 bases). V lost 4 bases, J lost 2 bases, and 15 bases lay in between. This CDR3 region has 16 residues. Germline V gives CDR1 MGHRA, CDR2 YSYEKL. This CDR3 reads CASSLLRVGGNQPQHF. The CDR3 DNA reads TGCGCCAGCAGCCTCCTTCGTGTGGGGGGCAATCAGCCCCAGCATTTT.

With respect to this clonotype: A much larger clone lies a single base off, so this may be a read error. The CDR3 loop is CASSPGRGYNLYGQYF. The CDR3 nucleotides read TGTGCCAGCAGCCCGGGGCGGGGCTATAACTTATACGGGCAGTACTTC. The chain combines TRBV7-3 with TRBJ2-7, with D perhaps TRBD2 (6 bases). CDR3 length: 16 amino acids. Per germline, CDR1 SGHTA and CDR2 FQGTGA. The complete variable domain, with remaining parts taken from reference TRBV7-3 and TRBJ2-7, reads GAGVSQTPSNKVTEKGKYVELRCDPISGHTALYWYRQSLGQGPEFLIYFQGTGAADDSGLPNDRFFAVRPEGSVSTLKIQRTERGDSAVYLCASSPGRGYNLYGQYFGPGTRLTVT.

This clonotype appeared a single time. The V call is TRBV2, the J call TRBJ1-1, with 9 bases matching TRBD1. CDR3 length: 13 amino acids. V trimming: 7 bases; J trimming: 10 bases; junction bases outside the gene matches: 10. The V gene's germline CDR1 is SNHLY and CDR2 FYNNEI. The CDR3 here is CASMLGTGRGAFF. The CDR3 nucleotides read TGTGCCAGCATGCTCGGGACAGGGCGAGGAGCTTTCTTT.

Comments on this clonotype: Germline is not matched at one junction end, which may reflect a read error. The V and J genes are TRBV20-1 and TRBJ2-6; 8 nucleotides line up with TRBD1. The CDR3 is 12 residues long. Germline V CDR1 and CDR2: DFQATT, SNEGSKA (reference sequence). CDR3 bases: TGCAGTGCCACGACAGGGGCCGACGTCCTGACTTTC. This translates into CSATTGADVLTF.

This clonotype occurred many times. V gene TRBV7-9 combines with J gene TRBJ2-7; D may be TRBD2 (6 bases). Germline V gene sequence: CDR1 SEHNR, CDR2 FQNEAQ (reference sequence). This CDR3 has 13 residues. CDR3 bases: TGTGCAGAGAGGGACTCGGATACCTACGAGCAGTACTTC. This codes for CAERDSDTYEQYF. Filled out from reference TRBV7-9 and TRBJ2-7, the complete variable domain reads DTGVSQNPRHKITKRGQNVTFRCDPISEHNRLYWYRQTLGQGPEFLTYFQNEAQLEKSRLLSDRFSAERPKGSFSTLEIQRTEQGDSAMYLCAERDSDTYEQYFGPGTRLTVT.

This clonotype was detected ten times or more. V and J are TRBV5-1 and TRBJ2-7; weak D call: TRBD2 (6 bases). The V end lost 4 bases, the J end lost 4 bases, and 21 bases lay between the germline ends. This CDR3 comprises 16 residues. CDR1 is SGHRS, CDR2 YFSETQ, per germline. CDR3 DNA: TGCGCCAGCAGCCCCCGTCCCGGCCAGGGAGGATACGAGCAGTACTTC. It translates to CASSPRPGQGGYEQYF.

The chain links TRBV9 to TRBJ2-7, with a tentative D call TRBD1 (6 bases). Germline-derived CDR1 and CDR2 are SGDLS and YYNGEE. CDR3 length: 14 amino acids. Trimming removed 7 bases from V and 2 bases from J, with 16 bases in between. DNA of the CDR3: TGTGCCAGCTCACCTCAGGGGAGCACCTACGAGCAGTACTTC. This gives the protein CASSPQGSTYEQYF. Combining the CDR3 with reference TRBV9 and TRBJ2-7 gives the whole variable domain DSGVTQTPKHLITATGQRVTLRCSPRSGDLSVYWYQQSLDQGLQFLIQYYNGEERAKGNILERFSAQQFPDLHSELNLSSLELGDSALYFCASSPQGSTYEQYFGPGTRLTVT.

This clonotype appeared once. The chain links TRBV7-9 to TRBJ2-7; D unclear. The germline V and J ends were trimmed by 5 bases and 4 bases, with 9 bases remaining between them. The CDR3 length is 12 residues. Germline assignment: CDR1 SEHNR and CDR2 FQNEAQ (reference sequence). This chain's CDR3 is CASSRPGYEQYF. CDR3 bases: TGTGCCAGCAGCCGCCCCGGGTACGAGCAGTACTTC.

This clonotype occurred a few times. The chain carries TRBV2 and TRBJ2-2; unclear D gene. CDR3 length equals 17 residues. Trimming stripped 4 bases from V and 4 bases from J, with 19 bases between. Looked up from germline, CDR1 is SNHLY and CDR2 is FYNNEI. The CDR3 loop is CASSVYLGRLITGELFF. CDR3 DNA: TGTGCCAGCAGTGTCTATTTGGGCAGGCTCATCACCGGGGAGCTGTTTTTT.

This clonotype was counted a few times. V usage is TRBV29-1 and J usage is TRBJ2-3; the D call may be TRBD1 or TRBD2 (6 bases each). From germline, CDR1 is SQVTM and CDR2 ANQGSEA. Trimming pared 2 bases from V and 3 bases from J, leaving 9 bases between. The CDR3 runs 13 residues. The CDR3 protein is CSVETGRTDTQYF. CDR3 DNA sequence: TGCAGCGTTGAAACAGGGAGGACAGATACGCAGTATTTT.

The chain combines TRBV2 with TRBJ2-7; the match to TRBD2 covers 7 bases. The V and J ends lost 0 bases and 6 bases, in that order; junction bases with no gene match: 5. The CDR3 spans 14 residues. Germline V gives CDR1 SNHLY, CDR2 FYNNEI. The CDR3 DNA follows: TGTGCCAGCAGTGAAGCCGGCGGGGGATCCGAGCAGTACTTC. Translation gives CASSEAGGGSEQYF.

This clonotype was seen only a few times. The CDR3 bases are TGTGCCTCACCCACTTGGCAGGGGTCCACTGAAGCTTTCTTT. It encodes CASPTWQGSTEAFF. This chain links TRBV30 with TRBJ1-1; possible D gene TRBD1, 6 bases. Germline-derived CDR1 and CDR2 are GTSNPN and SVGIG (reference sequence). The CDR3 has 14 residues. Deletions cut 7 bases from V and 4 bases from J, with 19 bases between.

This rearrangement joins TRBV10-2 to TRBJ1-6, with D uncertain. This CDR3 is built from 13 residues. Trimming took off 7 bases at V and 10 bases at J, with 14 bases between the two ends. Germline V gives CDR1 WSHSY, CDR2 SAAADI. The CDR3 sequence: CASIGGGQSPLHF. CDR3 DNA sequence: TGCGCCAGCATTGGCGGAGGCCAGTCACCCCTCCACTTT.

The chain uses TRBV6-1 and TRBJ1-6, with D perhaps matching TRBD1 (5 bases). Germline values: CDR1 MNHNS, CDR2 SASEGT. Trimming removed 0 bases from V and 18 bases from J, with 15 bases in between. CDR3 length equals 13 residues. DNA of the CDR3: TGTGCCAGCAGTGAAGCGGGTAGGGGCGGCTACCACTTT. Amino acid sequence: CASSEAGRGGYHF.